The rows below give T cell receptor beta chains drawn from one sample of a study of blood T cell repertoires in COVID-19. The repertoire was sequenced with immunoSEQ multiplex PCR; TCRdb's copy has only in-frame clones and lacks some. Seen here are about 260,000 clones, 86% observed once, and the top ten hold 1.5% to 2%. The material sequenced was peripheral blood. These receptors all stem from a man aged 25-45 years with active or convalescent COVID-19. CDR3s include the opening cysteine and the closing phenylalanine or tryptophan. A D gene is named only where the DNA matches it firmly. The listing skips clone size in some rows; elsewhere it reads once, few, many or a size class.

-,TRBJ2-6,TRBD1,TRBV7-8,CASSRYRGSGANVLTF,TGTGCCAGCAGCCGCTACAGGGGCTCTGGGGCCAACGTCCTGACTTTC
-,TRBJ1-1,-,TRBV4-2,CASSQDQGTEAFF,TGTGCCAGCAGCCAAGACCAGGGGACTGAAGCTTTCTTT
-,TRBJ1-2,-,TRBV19,CASSIGSTDPRGYTF,TGTGCCAGTAGTATTGGATCGACCGACCCGCGGGGCTACACCTTC
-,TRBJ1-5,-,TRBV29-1,CSVGENSNQPQHF,TGCAGCGTTGGGGAGAATAGCAATCAGCCCCAGCATTTT
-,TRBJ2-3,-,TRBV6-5,CASSSQLGGTDTQYF,TGTGCCAGCAGTTCACAGTTGGGAGGCACAGATACGCAGTATTTT
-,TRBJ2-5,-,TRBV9,CASSVEGARRETQYF,TGTGCCAGCAGCGTGGAGGGGGCAAGGAGAGAGACCCAGTACTTC
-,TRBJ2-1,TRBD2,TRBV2,CASSDSGVYNEQFF,TGTGCCAGCAGTGATAGCGGGGTATACAATGAGCAGTTCTTC
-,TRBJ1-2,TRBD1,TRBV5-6,CASERQGARYGYTF,TGTGCCAGCGAAAGACAGGGGGCAAGGTATGGCTACACCTTC
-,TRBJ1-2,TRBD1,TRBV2,CATVVRDRRGYTF,TGTGCCACGGTCGTCCGGGACAGGCGCGGCTACACCTTC
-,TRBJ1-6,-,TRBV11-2,CASSSDTGHSPLHF,TGTGCCAGCAGCTCGGATACAGGGCACTCACCCCTCCACTTT
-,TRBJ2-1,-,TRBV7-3,CASSLTQGSSYNEQFF,TGTGCCAGCAGCTTAACTCAGGGGAGCTCCTACAATGAGCAGTTCTTC
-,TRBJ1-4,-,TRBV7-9,CASSLGGGLATNEKLFF,TGTGCCAGCAGCTTAGGAGGTGGCCTTGCAACTAATGAAAAACTGTTTTTT
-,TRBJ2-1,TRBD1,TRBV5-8,CASSMGQSSYNEQFF,TGTGCCAGCAGCATGGGACAGAGCTCCTACAATGAGCAGTTCTTC
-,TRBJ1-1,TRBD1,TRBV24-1,CATRDSLNTEAFF,TGTGCCACCCGGGACAGTTTGAACACTGAAGCTTTCTTT
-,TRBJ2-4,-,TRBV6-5,CAYGKNIQYF,TGTGCCTACGGGAAAAACATTCAGTACTTC
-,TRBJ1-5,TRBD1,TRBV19,CAAATGYGNQPQHF,TGTGCCGCAGCGACAGGGTATGGCAATCAGCCCCAGCATTTT
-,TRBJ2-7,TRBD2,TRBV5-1,CASSLERGSSYEQYF,TGCGCCAGCAGCTTGGAGCGGGGGAGCTCCTACGAGCAGTACTTC
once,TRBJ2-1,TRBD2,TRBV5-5,CASSLASGGSEQFF,TGTGCCAGCAGCTTGGCTAGCGGGGGGTCTGAGCAGTTCTTC
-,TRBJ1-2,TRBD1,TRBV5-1,CASTMLGTGGKDYGYTF,TGCGCCAGCACGATGTTGGGTACAGGGGGCAAAGACTATGGCTACACCTTC
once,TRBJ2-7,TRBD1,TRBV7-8,CASSWTGGYEQYF,TGTGCCAGCAGTTGGACAGGGGGCTACGAGCAGTACTTC
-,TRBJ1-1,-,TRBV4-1,CASSQEGGGNTEAFF,TGCGCCAGCAGCCAAGAAGGGGGGGGCAACACTGAAGCTTTCTTT
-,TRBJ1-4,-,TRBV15,CATSRDRDEKLFF,TGTGCCACCAGCAGAGACCGGGATGAAAAACTGTTTTTT
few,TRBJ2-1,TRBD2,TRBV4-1,CASSQDSSGDPYNEQFF,TGCGCCAGCAGCCAAGATTCTAGCGGGGACCCCTACAATGAGCAGTTCTTC
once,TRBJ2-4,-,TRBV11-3,CASSLSGSKNIQYF,TGTGCCAGCAGCTTATCGGGGTCCAAAAACATTCAGTACTTC
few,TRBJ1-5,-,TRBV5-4,CASSLNPDQPQHF,TGTGCCAGCAGCTTGAACCCGGATCAGCCCCAGCATTTT
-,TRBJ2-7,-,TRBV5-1,CASSLARADEQYF,TGCGCCAGCAGCTTGGCCAGGGCTGACGAGCAGTACTTC
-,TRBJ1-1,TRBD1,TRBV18,CASSLYETGRGTEAFF,TGTGCCAGCTCACTTTATGAGACAGGGCGGGGCACTGAAGCTTTCTTT
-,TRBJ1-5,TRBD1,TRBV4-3,CASSHDAQGMGQPQHF,TGCGCCAGCAGCCACGACGCACAGGGGATGGGTCAGCCCCAGCATTTT
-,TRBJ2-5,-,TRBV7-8,CASSLVSVQETQYF,TGTGCCAGCAGCTTAGTGTCGGTGCAAGAGACCCAGTACTTC
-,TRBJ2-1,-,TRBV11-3,CASSLGSDEQFF,TGTGCCAGCAGCTTAGGGTCGGATGAGCAGTTCTTC
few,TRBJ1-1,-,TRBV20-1,CSASGDSTGNTEAFF,TGCAGTGCTAGTGGGGACTCTACAGGGAACACTGAAGCTTTCTTT
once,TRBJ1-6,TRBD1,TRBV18,CASSTDRDNSPLHF,TGTGCCAGCTCCACCGACAGGGATAATTCACCCCTCCACTTT
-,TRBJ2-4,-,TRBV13,CASSLAGVKNIQYF,TGTGCCAGCAGCTTAGCAGGGGTTAAAAACATTCAGTACTTC
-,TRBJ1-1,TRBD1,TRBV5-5,CASSLRDRGLVVGTEAFF,TGTGCCAGCAGCCTCCGGGACAGGGGGCTGGTAGTCGGCACTGAAGCTTTCTTT
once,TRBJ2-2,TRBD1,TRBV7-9,CASSLLYRGSMNTGELFF,TGTGCCAGCAGCTTATTATACAGGGGAAGTATGAACACCGGGGAGCTGTTTTTT
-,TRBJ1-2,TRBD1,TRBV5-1,CASSRDRTYGYTF,TGCGCCAGCAGTAGGGACAGGACCTATGGCTACACCTTC
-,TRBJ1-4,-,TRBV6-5,CASSYGRVKNEKLFF,TGTGCCAGCAGTTACGGCAGGGTAAAGAATGAAAAACTGTTTTTT
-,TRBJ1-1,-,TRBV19,CASKGSGNTEAFF,TGTGCCAGTAAGGGAAGCGGGAACACTGAAGCTTTCTTT
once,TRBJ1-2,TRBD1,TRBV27,CASSQRTGNGYTF,TGTGCCAGCAGTCAAAGGACAGGGAACGGCTACACCTTC
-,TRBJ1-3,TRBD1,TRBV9,CASSRGQGPSSGNTIYF,TGTGCCAGCAGCCGGGGACAGGGACCCTCCTCTGGAAACACCATATATTTT
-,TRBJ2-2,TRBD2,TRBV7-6,CASSPEAETSGGAVGELFF,TGTGCCAGCAGCCCAGAGGCAGAGACTAGCGGGGGGGCGGTCGGGGAGCTGTTTTTT
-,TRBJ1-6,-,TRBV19,CASTDSSYNSPLHF,TGTGCCAGTACTGACAGCTCCTATAATTCACCCCTCCACTTT
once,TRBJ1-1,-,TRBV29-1,CSVEQQGPTEAFF,TGCAGCGTTGAACAACAGGGCCCAACTGAAGCTTTCTTT
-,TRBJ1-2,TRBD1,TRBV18,CASSPRGTDLEGYTF,TGTGCCAGCTCACCCAGGGGGACAGATCTAGAGGGCTACACCTTC
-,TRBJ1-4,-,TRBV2,CASRTGTNEKLFF,TGTGCCAGCAGGACAGGTACTAATGAAAAACTGTTTTTT
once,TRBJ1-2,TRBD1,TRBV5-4,CASSVSGGPSYGYTF,TGTGCCAGCAGCGTGTCAGGGGGGCCTAGCTATGGCTACACCTTC
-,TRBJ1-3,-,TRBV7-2,CASSLFGPAGYSGNTIYF,TGTGCCAGCAGCTTATTCGGCCCAGCGGGGTACTCTGGAAACACCATATATTTT
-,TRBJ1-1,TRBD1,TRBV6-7,CASSYSDRRHSTEAFF,TGTGCCAGCAGTTACTCGGACAGGAGGCACAGTACTGAAGCTTTCTTT